These 18 T cell receptor beta chains were sequenced from one sample in a study of cytomegalovirus exposure and HLA in healthy donors. This PCR relied on a set of 60 Vbeta primers and 13 Jbeta primers. Produced via immunoSEQ multiplex PCR; TCRdb's table is partial and in-frame only. The sample carries 110,000 to 150,000 clones, roughly four fifths recorded once. The material sequenced was PBMCs. Receptors were obtained from a woman in her forties in good health and CMV-seronegative.

The V gene is TRBV21-1, the J gene TRBJ2-7; the table's TRBD2 call for D was not verified on the DNA. TRBV21-1 is shown as a pseudogene. CDR3 length equals 15 residues. CDR3 sequence: CASSPERGALHEQYV. In DNA, the CDR3 is TGTGCCAGCAGCCCCGAGCGGGGGGCGCTCCACGAGCAGTACGTC.

Regarding this clone: This specimen includes other DNA sequences encoding the same CDR3. This sequence joins TRBV5-1 and TRBJ2-1, with TRBD2 matching 9 bases. Germline-derived CDR1 and CDR2 are SGHRS and YFSETQ. Trimming took 0 bases from V and 4 from J; bases not matched to a gene: 2. The CDR3 length is 15 residues. The CDR3 region is CASSLDSGGYNEQFF. The CDR3, as DNA: TGCGCCAGCAGCTTGGACAGCGGGGGGTACAATGAGCAGTTCTTC.

The chain links TRBV7-8 to TRBJ2-1; 7 bases align to TRBD2. Losses at the gene ends were 0 bases for V and 7 bases for J; bases not matched to a gene: 9. CDR1 and CDR2 (germline): SGHVS, FQNEAQ. CDR3 size: 16 residues. CDR3 sequence reads: CASSLARAGNRNEQFF. As DNA, the CDR3 is TGTGCCAGCAGCTTAGCGAGAGCGGGGAATCGAAATGAGCAGTTCTTC.

This clone was counted between two and nine times. V gene TRBV6-5 combines with J gene TRBJ1-6, with TRBD1 as a possible D gene (5 bases). This CDR3 has 13 amino acids. The V end lost 10 bases, the J end lost 8 bases, and 15 bases lay between the germline ends. Germline V gives CDR1 MNHEY, CDR2 SVGAGI. Written as DNA, the CDR3 is TGTGCCACTGCAAGGGGCCCGGATTCACCCCTCCACTTT. Its translation: CATARGPDSPLHF.

The gene calls are TRBV7-8 and TRBJ2-5, with D uncertain. From germline, CDR1 is SGHVS and CDR2 FQNEAQ. Trimming left V 5 bases short and J 2 bases short, with 12 bases between. The CDR3 has 14 amino acids. Here the CDR3 reads CASSGRVLQETQYF. DNA of the CDR3: TGTGCCAGCAGCGGTCGGGTCCTTCAAGAGACCCAGTACTTC.

This chain uses TRBV28 with TRBJ1-1, with a tentative D call TRBD1 (5 bases). Germline loops: CDR1 MDHEN, CDR2 SYDVKM. Trimming cost V 2 bases and J 7 bases, with 20 bases left between them. The CDR3 sequence is 16 residues long. CDR3 in amino acids: CASSLSNRLEAYEAFF. DNA for the CDR3: TGTGCCAGCAGTTTAAGTAACAGGTTGGAAGCTTATGAAGCTTTCTTT.

This clone was seen once. This chain uses TRBV10-1 with TRBJ2-3, with D possibly TRBD1 on 6 matching bases. The V and J ends lost 2 bases and 2 bases respectively, with 8 bases between them. CDR3 size: 14 residues. CDR1 and CDR2 from the germline V gene are WNHNN and SYGVQD (reference sequence). The CDR3 DNA sequence: TGCGCCAGCAGTGAGGACAGGACCACAGATACGCAGTATTTT. This encodes CASSEDRTTDTQYF.

This clone occurred a few times. V usage is TRBV2 and J usage is TRBJ1-4, with a tentative D call TRBD1 (6 bases). The CDR3 has 15 amino acids. Germline-derived CDR1 and CDR2 are SNHLY and FYNNEI. V dropped 4 bases and J dropped 5 bases, with 14 bases sitting between them. This chain's CDR3 is CASSADRDTNEKLFF. For the CDR3, the DNA is TGTGCCAGCAGTGCCGACCGGGACACCAATGAAAAACTGTTTTTT.

The chain is built from TRBV4-1 and TRBJ1-5; 8 bases match TRBD1. Germline CDR1 and CDR2: MGHRA and YSYEKL. V shed 4 bases and J 2 bases; nucleotides not matched to a gene: 4. CDR3 length: 15 amino acids. The CDR3, as DNA: TGCGCCAGCAGCCCTACGACAGGGGGCAATCAGCCCCAGCATTTT. It translates to CASSPTTGGNQPQHF.

The chain has TRBV5-8 and TRBJ2-2; D possibly corresponds to TRBD1 (6 bases). This CDR3 has 12 residues. Trimming stripped 9 bases from V and 7 bases from J, with 13 bases between. CDR1 is SGHTS, CDR2 YDEGEE, per germline. CDR3: CATIQGIGELFF. CDR3 sequence (DNA): TGTGCCACTATACAGGGAATCGGGGAGCTGTTTTTT.

V and J are TRBV7-9 and TRBJ2-2; possibly TRBD1 for D (5 bases). Germline V CDR1 and CDR2: SEHNR, FQNEAQ (reference sequence). The CDR3 has 14 residues. V was clipped by 4 bases and J by 2 bases, with 8 bases between them. Written as DNA, the CDR3 is TGTGCCAGCAGCTCCGACAGTAACACCGGGGAGCTGTTTTTT. Translation: CASSSDSNTGELFF. Full variable domain (outside the CDR3, taken from reference TRBV7-9 and TRBJ2-2): DTGVSQNPRHKITKRGQNVTFRCDPISEHNRLYWYRQTLGQGPEFLTYFQNEAQLEKSRLLSDRFSAERPKGSFSTLEIQRTEQGDSAMYLCASSSDSNTGELFFGEGSRLTVL.

This chain connects TRBV2 to TRBJ1-3; 7 bases are shared with TRBD1. There are 15 residues in the CDR3. CDR1 SNHLY and CDR2 FYNNEI come from the germline V gene. With 10 bases clipped from V and 1 base from J, the junction kept 10 bases outside the gene matches. The CDR3 here is CATIPQGFSGNTIYF. The CDR3 DNA follows: TGTGCCACGATACCACAGGGGTTTTCTGGAAACACCATATATTTT. Using reference TRBV2 and TRBJ1-3 for the parts outside the CDR3, the full variable domain is EPEVTQTPSHQVTQMGQEVILRCVPISNHLYFYWYRQILGQKVEFLVSFYNNEISEKSEIFDDQFSVERPDGSNFTLKIRSTKLEDSAMYFCATIPQGFSGNTIYFGEGSWLTVV.

The chain combines TRBV7-8 with TRBJ1-2; D is ambiguous. The CDR3 contains 16 residues. Germline-derived CDR1 and CDR2 are SGHVS and FQNEAQ. V dropped 1 base and J dropped 8 bases, with 20 bases sitting between them. The DNA for the CDR3 is TGTGCCAGCAGCTTAGGGATCGGGAAGTCCTCAGAGGGCTACACCTTC. The encoded protein is CASSLGIGKSSEGYTF.

Here the CDR3 DNA reads TGTGCCAGCAGTTACTCTCCTGGACAGGGATACGGCTACACCTTC. As protein: CASSYSPGQGYGYTF. V usage is TRBV6-5 and J usage is TRBJ1-2; 8 bases agree with TRBD1. Germline V CDR1 and CDR2: MNHEY, SVGAGI. CDR3 length: 15 residues. V trimming: 0 bases; J trimming: 8 bases; junction bases outside the gene matches: 8.

The chain has TRBV9 and TRBJ1-6, with D maybe TRBD1 (6 bases). The length of the CDR3 is 16 residues. CDR1 is SGDLS, CDR2 YYNGEE, per germline. Trimming took off 2 bases at V and 8 bases at J, with 17 bases between the two ends. CDR3 sequence: CASSVRGARRDSPLHF. The CDR3 nucleotides read TGTGCCAGCAGCGTTCGGGGGGCCAGGCGGGATTCACCCCTCCACTTT. The full variable domain, with the rest looked up from reference TRBV9 and TRBJ1-6, is DSGVTQTPKHLITATGQRVTLRCSPRSGDLSVYWYQQSLDQGLQFLIQYYNGEERAKGNILERFSAQQFPDLHSELNLSSLELGDSALYFCASSVRGARRDSPLHFGNGTRLTVT.

The chain uses TRBV7-9 and TRBJ2-7; D might be TRBD2 (5 bases). Trimming took 3 bases from V and 5 from J, leaving 11 bases between them. The germline V gene has CDR1 SEHNR and CDR2 FQNEAQ (reference sequence). The CDR3 spans 13 residues. CDR3 amino acids: CASSFVGADEQYV. The CDR3 DNA is TGTGCCAGCAGCTTTGTGGGAGCGGACGAGCAGTACGTC.

In its sample, this clone was seen once. V and J are TRBV28 and TRBJ1-1; D perhaps matches TRBD1 (6 bases). Between the trimmed V and J ends, which lost 5 bases and 0 bases, there was a span of 16 bases. CDR1 MDHEN and CDR2 SYDVKM come from the germline V gene. The length of the CDR3 is 16 residues. The CDR3 reads CASSPRGGFVNTEAFF. As DNA, the CDR3 is TGTGCCAGCAGTCCAAGGGGGGGGTTCGTGAACACTGAAGCTTTCTTT.

The CDR3 loop is CASSESAPLKNSPLHF. The CDR3 DNA reads as TGTGCCAGCAGTGAATCGGCACCACTAAAGAATTCACCCCTCCACTTT. The chain joins TRBV25-1 to TRBJ1-6; D gene unclear. V lost 1 base and J 7 bases, leaving 14 bases between the germline ends. Germline V gene lookup returns CDR1 MGHDK and CDR2 SYGVNS. The CDR3 is 16 amino acids.